This entry features one TCR beta chain sequence. The participants were between roughly 18 and 89 years old and came from about two dozen US areas. V lost 6 bases to trimming and J lost 2 bases, with 4 bases between them. This CDR3 region has 11 residues. CDR1 MDHEN and CDR2 SYDVKM come from the germline V gene. This entry comes from a study of blood T cell repertoires in COVID-19. Study overall: T cells, B-cell-depleted T cells, or PBMCs provided the cDNA or gDNA that served as material.

Study processing details: Amplification of reference gene primers provided the estimated nucleated cell counts. TCRdb's copy holds only in-frame clones and misses some; the assay was immunoSEQ multiplex PCR. The V and J calls and clone size come from that table; D and trimming were worked out from the DNA. The sample yields 350,000 to 550,000 clones, 87% seen once. The chain employs TRBV28 and TRBJ1-1; D call uncertain. The source material was PBMCs or T cells enriched from blood (not recorded which). This TCR was sampled from a woman aged 18-30 years with acute COVID-19. CDR3 protein: CASRLNTEAFF. In DNA form, the CDR3 reads TGTGCCAGCAGACTCAACACTGAAGCTTTCTTT.